These 4 T cell receptor beta chains were all obtained from the same sample, sequenced in a study of blood T cell repertoires in COVID-19. The data were produced by immunoSEQ multiplex PCR, yet TCRdb's version contains in-frame clones alone and is incomplete. The sample consists of about 150,000 clones, roughly 90% of them appearing once. Sequencing was carried out using peripheral blood. The receptors shown here come from a woman aged 60-70 years with active or convalescent COVID-19.

The chain employs TRBV6-4 and TRBJ2-1; TRBD2 matches at 7 bases. In germline, CDR1 is MRHNA, CDR2 SNTAGT. The CDR3 is made up of 14 amino acids. The ends lost 6 bases at V and 5 bases at J; junction bases unmatched: 7. In DNA form, the CDR3 reads TGTGCCAGCAGCCCCAGCGGGGCCAACAATGAGCAGTTCTTC. Protein product: CASSPSGANNEQFF.

J is TRBJ2-5 and V is TRBV7-2, with 9 bases that match TRBD1. With 5 bases clipped from V and 4 bases from J, the junction kept 5 bases outside the gene matches. There are 14 residues in the CDR3. Germline V CDR1 and CDR2: SGHTA, FQGNSA. The CDR3 region is CASSLWTGAETQYF. As DNA, the CDR3 is TGTGCCAGCAGCCTCTGGACAGGGGCAGAGACCCAGTACTTC.

V is TRBV10-3 and J is TRBJ1-2, with D hard to call. Germline CDR1 is ENHRY and CDR2 is SYGVKD. V lost 2 bases to trimming and J lost 5 bases, with 6 bases between them. CDR3 length: 12 residues. CDR3 in amino acids: CAISEVGYGYTF. CDR3 coding DNA: TGTGCCATCAGTGAGGTCGGGTATGGCTACACCTTC.

The chain couples TRBV6-2 or TRBV6-3 to TRBJ1-1; D not certain. The ends were cut back, 0 bases at V and 4 bases at J, with 12 bases in the middle. Germline-derived CDR1 and CDR2 are MNHEY and SVGEGT. The CDR3 has 15 amino acids. CDR3 region: CASSYSPTGSTEAFF. In DNA, the CDR3 is TGTGCCAGCAGTTACTCGCCTACTGGTAGCACTGAAGCTTTCTTT.